Listed below are T cell receptor beta chains from one sample, sequenced in a study of CD8+CD57+ T cells in acquired aplastic anemia. TCRdb re-derived calls from the reads in MiXCR, one entry per CDR3 protein. Of over 150,000 distinct CDR3 sequences in the sample, roughly 48% were seen once. Material for sequencing was sorted CD4+, CD8+, or CD8+CD57+ T cells (not recorded which) from PBMCs. The receptors stem from a human donor with aplastic anemia. CDR3s include the opening cysteine and the closing phenylalanine or tryptophan. D genes are given only for firm matches. Size is stated for part of the rows, as once, few or many counts, or as a class when the clone is expanded.

J gene | D gene | V gene | clone size | CDR3 protein
TRBJ1-1 | NA | TRBV30 | few | CAWRGASQAVSEAFF
TRBJ1-2 | NA | TRBV28 | NA | CASSQDSRDYGYTF
TRBJ2-7 | TRBD2 | TRBV27 | many | CASSPSLAGGRPQYF
TRBJ2-2 | NA | TRBV25-1 | many | CASSEFVSFTGELFF
TRBJ2-3 | NA | TRBV29-1 | few | CSVLLGQARLADTQYF
TRBJ2-3 | NA | TRBV2 | once | CASSDDHTDTQYF
TRBJ2-5 | TRBD1 | TRBV2 | NA | CASVQGVKTQYF
TRBJ2-5 | NA | TRBV20-1 | many | CSARDETGGETQYF
TRBJ1-3 | NA | TRBV15 | NA | CATSRDRGGNTIYF
TRBJ1-2 | NA | TRBV20-1 | NA | CSARDLVGYTF
TRBJ1-2 | TRBD1 | TRBV10-2 | few | CASRGQASYGYTF
TRBJ1-1 | NA | TRBV2 | many | CASRPNTEAFF
TRBJ2-3 | TRBD2 | TRBV7-3 | NA | CASSRPGGDTQYF
TRBJ1-1 | NA | TRBV2 | few | CASSEGGGLGNTEAFF
TRBJ1-2 | NA | TRBV3-1 | NA | CASNLAGDAQGYTF
TRBJ1-4 | TRBD1 | TRBV2 | once | CAGGQGAMGREKLFF
TRBJ2-4 | TRBD2 | TRBV20-1 | NA | CSARVGSGRENIQYF
TRBJ2-1 | NA | TRBV25-1 | NA | CASKGLVNEQFF
TRBJ2-5 | NA | TRBV2 | NA | CASSEQSFRETQYF
TRBJ1-1 | NA | TRBV30 | NA | CAWSVGGAATEAFF
TRBJ2-2 | NA | TRBV24-1 | many | CATAGTGELFF
TRBJ2-7 | NA | TRBV20-1 | many | CSALQGFSGFEQYF
TRBJ2-1 | TRBD2 | TRBV19 | many | CASSMVLGTSGNEQFF
TRBJ2-5 | TRBD2 | TRBV7-9 | NA | CASSLAGTSGKETQYF
TRBJ2-5 | TRBD1 | TRBV29-1 | many | CSVAEGQGETQYF
TRBJ1-1 | NA | TRBV4-3 | many | CASSQEDGFEAFF
TRBJ2-7 | TRBD1 | TRBV10-1 | few | CASREPQGISYEQYF
TRBJ2-3 | NA | TRBV7-7 | NA | CASSLDFTDTQYF
TRBJ2-1 | NA | TRBV7-2 | many | CASSLGSRFLNNEQFF
TRBJ1-1 | NA | TRBV29-1 | NA | CSVYVNTEAFF
TRBJ2-3 | TRBD2 | TRBV2 | NA | CASRDYIAGASTDTQYF
TRBJ1-1 | TRBD1 | TRBV10-3 | NA | CAGQGMNTEAFF
TRBJ2-3 | NA | TRBV10-3 | few | CAISWGGLNTDTQYF
TRBJ2-7 | NA | TRBV5-1 | NA | CASSGEDWTEQYF
TRBJ2-1 | NA | TRBV11-1 | once | CASSPEGGADNEQFF
TRBJ1-1 | NA | TRBV19 | many | CASSMGRGSIMNTEAFF
TRBJ2-5 | TRBD2 | TRBV10-3 | NA | CATTTSGTEETQYF
TRBJ1-1 | NA | TRBV7-8 | NA | CASSSRQVDTEAFF
TRBJ2-2 | NA | TRBV7-2 | NA | CASSRVPENTGELFF
TRBJ1-2 | TRBD1 | TRBV2 | NA | CASSGQTGAVGFGYGYTF
TRBJ2-7 | NA | TRBV2 | once | CASSEAQGTGGEQYF
TRBJ1-2 | NA | TRBV7-9 | NA | CASSLASVANYGYTF
TRBJ2-7 | TRBD2 | TRBV2 | few | CASSRDYTSYEQYF
TRBJ2-7 | NA | TRBV2 | NA | CASSPQSSYEQYF
TRBJ2-3 | TRBD2 | TRBV29-1 | many | CSSTRLAVTDTQYF
TRBJ1-1 | NA | TRBV19 | many | CASSTGVNTEAFF
TRBJ2-3 | NA | TRBV24-1 | few | CATSEGAPDTQYF
TRBJ2-3 | TRBD2 | TRBV11-1 | NA | CASSTSGTSGRRQDTQYF
TRBJ2-5 | TRBD1 | TRBV2 | few | CASYPRGRQETQYF
TRBJ2-7 | NA | TRBV6-5 | many | CASSYSRTGWGYEQYF
TRBJ1-6 | NA | TRBV7-3 | NA | CASSLGGLGSPLHF
TRBJ2-5 | TRBD1 | TRBV15 | NA | CATSRDRDREETQYF
TRBJ1-6 | TRBD1 | TRBV10-2 | NA | CASDRDRGSPLHF
TRBJ2-1 | TRBD1 | TRBV10-2 | NA | CASSDPDRGNEQFF